The 31 T cell receptor beta chains given below trace back to one sample, sequenced in a study of blood T cells in healthy people across ages. A sample-barcoded 5' primer and a J-beta primer mix were used in a second PCR of about 7 to 11 cycles. TCRdb passed the 5' RACE reads through MiXCR, listing each CDR3 protein once. The sample records 1.5 million or so distinct CDR3 sequences, about 40% being singletons. Sample: blood. The receptors were sampled from a young woman in good health.

This chain joins TRBV9 and TRBJ2-3; D perhaps matches TRBD1 (5 bases). Germline lookup yields CDR1 SGDLS and CDR2 YYNGEE. V lost 4 bases and J 2 bases, leaving 14 bases between the germline ends. This CDR3 spans 15 amino acids. DNA of the CDR3: TGTGCCAGCAGCCTGGGGCAGATTACCACAGATACGCAGTATTTT. Its translation is CASSLGQITTDTQYF.

This clonotype appeared a single time. The chain joins TRBV5-1 to TRBJ2-1; D possibly uses TRBD1 or TRBD2 (6 bases each). The CDR3 extends over 17 amino acids. Germline V lookup: CDR1 SGHRS, CDR2 YFSETQ. Between the trimmed V and J ends, which lost 0 bases and 8 bases, there was a span of 21 bases. CDR3: CASSLGPGAGSGDEQFF. The CDR3 DNA is TGCGCCAGCAGCTTGGGGCCGGGGGCAGGGTCCGGGGATGAGCAGTTCTTC.

This clonotype was detected only a few times. J is TRBJ2-3 and V is TRBV12-3 or TRBV12-4; either TRBD1 or TRBD2 may fit D (5 bases each). Trimming removed 5 bases from V and 7 bases from J, with 19 bases in between. This CDR3 contains 15 residues. The CDR3 loop is CASSPGTSKFHTQYF. As DNA, the CDR3 is TGTGCCAGCAGTCCCGGGACCTCGAAGTTCCATACGCAGTATTTT.

The chain links TRBV10-3 to TRBJ2-3, with 13 bases matching TRBD2. Losses at the gene ends were 8 bases for V and 0 bases for J; bases not matched to a gene: 14. CDR1 is ENHRY, CDR2 SYGVKD, per germline. The CDR3 is 19 amino acids. DNA of the CDR3: TGTGCCATCTCCAGACTAGCGGGGGGATTATCCCTAAGCACAGATACGCAGTATTTT. It encodes CAISRLAGGLSLSTDTQYF.

The V gene is TRBV3-1, the J gene TRBJ2-2; the D is unclear. Germline V gene sequence: CDR1 LGHDT, CDR2 YNNKEL (reference sequence). The CDR3 has 14 amino acids. Trimming cost V 4 bases and J 4 bases, with 10 bases left between them. The CDR3 region has the DNA TGTGCCAGCAGCCCTCTTGTAACCACCGGGGAGCTGTTTTTT. This encodes CASSPLVTTGELFF. Full variable domain (rest looked up from reference TRBV3-1 and TRBJ2-2): DTAVSQTPKYLVTQMGNDKSIKCEQNLGHDTMYWYKQDSKKFLKIMFSYNNKELIINETVPNRFSPKSPDKAHLNLHINSLELGDSAVYFCASSPLVTTGELFFGEGSRLTVL.

The CDR3 DNA is TGTGCCATCAGTGACATCGGTTGGGGAGGGCTCGCCGGGGAGCTGTTTTTT. It translates to CAISDIGWGGLAGELFF. The chain carries TRBV10-3 and TRBJ2-2; 7 positions agree with TRBD2. The CDR3 consists of 17 residues. With V trimmed by 3 bases and J by 6 bases, 13 bases remained unmatched. Germline values: CDR1 ENHRY, CDR2 SYGVKD.

The chain combines TRBV4-1 with TRBJ2-7, with 13 bases matching TRBD2. Germline CDR1 MGHRA, CDR2 YSYEKL. The CDR3 covers 18 residues. The ends lost 4 bases at V and 4 bases at J; junction bases unmatched: 13. The CDR3 reads CASSLSHGLAGAGYEQYF. CDR3 sequence (DNA): TGCGCCAGCAGCCTTTCTCACGGACTAGCGGGAGCGGGGTACGAGCAGTACTTC.

This clonotype has just a few counts. The CDR3 region is CSARMLGALTGEQYF. As DNA, the CDR3 is TGCAGTGCTAGAATGCTGGGGGCGCTGACGGGTGAGCAGTACTTC. This rearrangement joins TRBV20-1 to TRBJ2-4; D perhaps matches TRBD1 (6 bases). V was shortened by 2 bases and J by 13 bases, with 24 bases between the two germline ends. The germline V gene encodes CDR1 DFQATT and CDR2 SNEGSKA (reference sequence). The CDR3 has 15 amino acids.

This chain connects TRBV20-1 to TRBJ2-5, with a weak D call TRBD2 (6 bases). This CDR3 spans 13 amino acids. Germline V gives CDR1 DFQATT, CDR2 SNEGSKA (reference sequence). V was pared by 2 bases and J by 4 bases, with 11 bases between. In nucleotides, the CDR3 is TGCAGTGCTAGATCGATGGGGGGAGAGACCCAGTACTTC. Residues: CSARSMGGETQYF.

This clonotype is a singleton in its sample. This sequence joins TRBV20-1 and TRBJ1-2; 8 bases fit TRBD1. The CDR3 loop spans 11 amino acids. Germline V gene lookup returns CDR1 DFQATT and CDR2 SNEGSKA (reference sequence). V lost 5 bases, J lost 8 bases, and 4 bases stayed unmatched. The CDR3 loop reads CSAQGAEGYTF. CDR3 bases: TGCAGTGCTCAGGGGGCCGAGGGCTACACCTTC.

The chain joins TRBV5-6 to TRBJ2-1; a possible D gene is TRBD2 (6 bases). V was trimmed by 1 base and J by 9 bases, leaving 14 bases between them. The length of the CDR3 is 14 residues. The germline V gene encodes CDR1 SGHDT and CDR2 YYEEEE. CDR3 DNA: TGTGCCAGCAGCTTGTCTGCCGGGAGAGGTGAGCAGTTCTTC. This encodes CASSLSAGRGEQFF.

This clonotype appeared a few times. The genes are TRBV10-3 and TRBJ2-3; D could derive from TRBD1 or TRBD2 (5 bases each). The CDR3 is 15 amino acids. Germline CDR1 and CDR2: ENHRY and SYGVKD. V dropped 3 bases and J dropped 1 base, with 11 bases sitting between them. Here the CDR3 DNA reads TGTGCCATCAGTGACCGGGACGTTCGCACAGATACGCAGTATTTT. Translated, it gives CAISDRDVRTDTQYF.

This chain links TRBV5-1 with TRBJ2-2; the D gene is possibly TRBD2 (5 bases). Germline V CDR1 and CDR2: SGHRS, YFSETQ. CDR3 length: 14 residues. V was pared by 1 base and J by 5 bases, with 9 bases between. This chain's CDR3 is CASSLLGETGELFF. CDR3 DNA: TGCGCCAGCAGCTTGCTGGGAGAGACCGGGGAGCTGTTTTTT.

Concerning this clonotype: A junction boundary mismatches the germline segment, possibly from a read error. This chain links TRBV4-2 with TRBJ2-6; D is unresolved. Germline assignment: CDR1 LGHNA and CDR2 YNFKEQ. The CDR3 is made up of 16 amino acids. The CDR3 sequence is CASSQVTSSGTNVLTF. DNA of the CDR3: TGTGCCAGCAGCCAAGTTACGTCTTCTGGGACCAACGTCCTGACTTTC.

Worth noting for this clonotype: An end of the junction differs from the germline gene, which may be a read error. The V call is TRBV7-9, the J call TRBJ2-3; possibly TRBD1 for D (7 bases). CDR3 length: 15 residues. The germline CDR1 and CDR2 sequences are SEHNR and FQNEAQ (reference sequence). The CDR3 coding sequence is TGTGCCAGCAGCACAGAAGGGGGGAGGACAGGTACGCAGTATTTT. It encodes CASSTEGGRTGTQYF.

This clonotype was seen a handful of times. The chain recombines TRBV29-1 with TRBJ1-5, with 7 bases identical to TRBD1. The V and J ends lost 4 bases and 4 bases, in that order; junction bases with no gene match: 4. CDR3 length: 13 amino acids. Germline V gene lookup returns CDR1 SQVTM and CDR2 ANQGSEA. The CDR3 sequence: CSVAQGGNQPQHF. Here the CDR3 DNA reads TGCAGCGTTGCGCAGGGGGGGAATCAGCCCCAGCATTTT.

This rearrangement joins TRBV12-3 or TRBV12-4 to TRBJ2-3, with D unclear. Trimming left V 6 bases short and J 2 bases short, with 18 bases between. CDR3 length: 16 amino acids. CDR3 sequence reads: CASSRTPPAFTDTQYF. The CDR3 DNA is TGTGCCAGCAGCCGGACGCCGCCAGCGTTCACAGATACGCAGTATTTT.

The J gene is TRBJ1-1, the V gene TRBV28; D is ambiguous. Germline assignment: CDR1 MDHEN and CDR2 SYDVKM. The CDR3 spans 13 residues. The V end was cut by 7 bases, the J end by 8 bases, with 17 bases between. CDR3 amino acids: CASIAPGRGEAFF. Here the CDR3 DNA reads TGTGCCAGCATCGCCCCTGGGCGCGGGGAAGCTTTCTTT.

This chain uses TRBV6-1 with TRBJ2-7; 9 bases are a match to TRBD2. CDR1 and CDR2 (germline): MNHNS, SASEGT. The CDR3 totals 16 residues. The junction had 8 bases not matched to a gene; V was cut back by 0 bases and J by 5 bases. The CDR3 loop reads CASSEALGTSTNEQYF. CDR3 nucleotide sequence: TGTGCCAGCAGTGAAGCCCTGGGGACTAGCACGAACGAGCAGTACTTC.

The chain links TRBV12-3 or TRBV12-4 to TRBJ1-6; possible D gene TRBD1, 6 bases. V lost 2 bases and J 9 bases, leaving 17 bases between the germline ends. The CDR3 contains 16 residues. CDR3 DNA sequence: TGTGCCAGCAGTTTAACAGGGTCCCTTCTGGGTTCACCCCTCCACTTT. This gives the protein CASSLTGSLLGSPLHF.

The rearrangement uses TRBV20-1 and TRBJ2-1; a possible D gene is TRBD2 (6 bases). The DNA matches TRBJ2-7 better at its end, which makes the J call doubtful. CDR3 length equals 15 residues. The germline gives CDR1 DFQATT, CDR2 SNEGSKA (reference sequence). The chain's CDR3 is CSARPGGGTWREQYF. The CDR3 region has the DNA TGCAGTGCTAGACCTGGAGGCGGGACGTGGCGTGAGCAGTACTTC.

The genes are TRBV20-1 and TRBJ2-1; D assignment may be TRBD1 or TRBD2 (5 bases each). Germline assignment: CDR1 DFQATT and CDR2 SNEGSKA (reference sequence). The CDR3 totals 14 residues. The V and J ends lost 6 bases and 5 bases respectively, with 17 bases between them. CDR3 in amino acids: CSAPPGKGHNEQFF. Written as DNA, the CDR3 is TGCAGTGCCCCACCGGGAAAGGGGCACAATGAGCAGTTCTTC.

This clonotype was seen only a few times. The genes are TRBV20-1 and TRBJ2-6; weak D call: TRBD1 (5 bases). Germline V gene data show CDR1 as DFQATT and CDR2 as SNEGSKA (reference sequence). The CDR3 is 16 amino acids. Trimming left V 3 bases short and J 1 base short, with 13 bases between. CDR3 in amino acids: CSASRQLKSGANVLTF. The CDR3 DNA sequence: TGCAGTGCTAGTAGACAGTTAAAATCTGGGGCCAACGTCCTGACTTTC.

A few counts support this clonotype. The chain couples TRBV3-1 to TRBJ2-7; D unclear. From germline, CDR1 is LGHDT and CDR2 YNNKEL (reference sequence). There are 12 residues in the CDR3. V dropped 4 bases and J dropped 5 bases, with 9 bases sitting between them. In DNA form, the CDR3 reads TGTGCCAGCAGCCGGGTTGCTGACGAGCAGTACTTC. Its translation: CASSRVADEQYF.

This chain uses TRBV20-1 with TRBJ1-5; D possibly corresponds to TRBD1 (6 bases). In germline, CDR1 is DFQATT, CDR2 SNEGSKA (reference sequence). This CDR3 has 15 residues. V was shortened by 5 bases and J by 0 bases, with 14 bases between the two germline ends. CDR3 nucleotide sequence: TGCAGTGCTCGGAGGACAGCCTATAGCAATCAGCCCCAGCATTTT. Its protein is CSARRTAYSNQPQHF.

This clonotype turned up a few times. V usage is TRBV10-3 and J usage is TRBJ2-4, with D unresolved. The V end was cut by 3 bases, the J end by 8 bases, with 14 bases between. Germline CDR1 and CDR2: ENHRY and SYGVKD. This CDR3 has 14 amino acids. The CDR3: CAISDHSTPHIQYF. The CDR3 DNA is TGTGCCATCAGTGACCATTCAACCCCCCACATTCAGTACTTC.

This clonotype occurred many times. The rearrangement joins TRBV6-1 to TRBJ2-5, with TRBD2 identical over 10 bases. V was pared by 3 bases and J by 11 bases, with 15 bases of the junction left unmatched. The germline V gene has CDR1 MNHNS and CDR2 SASEGT. The CDR3 loop spans 16 amino acids. DNA of the CDR3: TGTGCCAGCAGTGAGACGGCCGGGACTAGCGCCGGTCGTCAGTACTTC. Translating gives CASSETAGTSAGRQYF.

This chain links TRBV6-5 with TRBJ2-1; D is unclear. This CDR3 has 12 residues. From germline, CDR1 is MNHEY and CDR2 SVGAGI. With 8 bases removed from V and 7 bases from J, the gap between germline ends came to 12 bases. The DNA for the CDR3 is TGTGCCAGCGGCTCTATTTGGAATGAGCAGTTCTTC. Protein: CASGSIWNEQFF.

This chain links TRBV15 with TRBJ1-5; D is unresolved. This CDR3 has 15 residues. The V gene's germline CDR1 is LNHNV and CDR2 YYDKDF (reference sequence). The V end was cut by 0 bases, the J end by 5 bases, with 11 bases between. The CDR3 loop is CATSRDPNRDQPQHF. CDR3 nucleotide sequence: TGTGCCACCAGCAGAGATCCGAACAGAGATCAGCCCCAGCATTTT. Complete variable domain (other parts from reference TRBV15 and TRBJ1-5): DAMVIQNPRYQVTQFGKPVTLSCSQTLNHNVMYWYQQKSSQAPKLLFHYYDKDFNNEADTPDNFQSRRPNTSFCFLDIRSPGLGDTAMYLCATSRDPNRDQPQHFGDGTRLSIL.

The chain employs TRBV29-1 and TRBJ2-7, with 8 bases aligning to TRBD1. V shed 4 bases and J 7 bases; nucleotides not matched to a gene: 6. The CDR3 has 12 residues. In germline, CDR1 is SQVTM, CDR2 ANQGSEA. The CDR3 DNA reads TGCAGCGTTGCAGGACAGGGTGAAGAGCAGTACTTC. Its protein is CSVAGQGEEQYF.

This clonotype was detected a few times. V and J are TRBV12-3 or TRBV12-4 and TRBJ2-2; D possibly corresponds to TRBD2 (5 bases). Deletions cut 1 base from V and 7 bases from J, with 19 bases between. There are 17 residues in the CDR3. DNA of the CDR3: TGTGCCAGCAGTTTAGGCTCTGGCAGCGCCCGGGGCGGGGAGCTGTTTTTT. Protein sequence: CASSLGSGSARGGELFF.